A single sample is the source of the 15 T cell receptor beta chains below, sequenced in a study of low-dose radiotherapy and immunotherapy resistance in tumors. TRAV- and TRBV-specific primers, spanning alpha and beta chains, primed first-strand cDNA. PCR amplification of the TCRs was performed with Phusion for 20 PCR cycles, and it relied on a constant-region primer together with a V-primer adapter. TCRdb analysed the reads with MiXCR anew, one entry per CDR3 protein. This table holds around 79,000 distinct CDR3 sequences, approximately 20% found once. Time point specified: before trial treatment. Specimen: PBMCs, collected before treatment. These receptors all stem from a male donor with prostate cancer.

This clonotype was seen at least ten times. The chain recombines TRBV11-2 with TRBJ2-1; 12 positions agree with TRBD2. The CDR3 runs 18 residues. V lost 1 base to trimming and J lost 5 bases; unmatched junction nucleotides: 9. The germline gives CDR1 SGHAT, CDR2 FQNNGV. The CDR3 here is CASSLVLAGGPLHNEQFF. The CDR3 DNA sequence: TGTGCCAGCAGCTTAGTCCTAGCGGGGGGGCCGCTTCACAATGAGCAGTTCTTC.

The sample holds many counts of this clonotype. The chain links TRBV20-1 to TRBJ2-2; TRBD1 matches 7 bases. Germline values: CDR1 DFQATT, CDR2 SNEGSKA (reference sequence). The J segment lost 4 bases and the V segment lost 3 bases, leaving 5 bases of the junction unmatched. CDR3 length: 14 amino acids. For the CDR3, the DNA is TGCAGTGCTAGTAAGGGGGCTGGCACCGGGGAGCTGTTTTTT. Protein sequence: CSASKGAGTGELFF.

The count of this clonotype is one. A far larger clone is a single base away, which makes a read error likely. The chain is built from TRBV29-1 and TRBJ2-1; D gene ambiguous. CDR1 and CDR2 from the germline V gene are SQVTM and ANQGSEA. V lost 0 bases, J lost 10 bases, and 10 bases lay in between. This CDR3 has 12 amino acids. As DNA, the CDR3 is TGCAGCGTTGAAGATCTGGGTTACGAGCAGTTCTTC. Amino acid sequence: CSVEDLGYEQFF.

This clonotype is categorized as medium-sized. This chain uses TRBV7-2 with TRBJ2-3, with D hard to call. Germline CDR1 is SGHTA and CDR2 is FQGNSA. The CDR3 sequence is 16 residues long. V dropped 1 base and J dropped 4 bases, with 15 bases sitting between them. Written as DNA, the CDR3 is TGTGCCAGCAGCTTAGGGGTCCGGAGTAGGTCAGATACGCAGTATTTT. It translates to CASSLGVRSRSDTQYF.

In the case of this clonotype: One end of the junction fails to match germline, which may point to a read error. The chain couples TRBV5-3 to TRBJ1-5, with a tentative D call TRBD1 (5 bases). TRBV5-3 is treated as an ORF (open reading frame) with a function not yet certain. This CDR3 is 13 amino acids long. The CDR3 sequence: CASSSVGLQPQHF. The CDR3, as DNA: TGTGCCAGCAGCTCCGTGGGGCTACAGCCCCAGCATTTT.

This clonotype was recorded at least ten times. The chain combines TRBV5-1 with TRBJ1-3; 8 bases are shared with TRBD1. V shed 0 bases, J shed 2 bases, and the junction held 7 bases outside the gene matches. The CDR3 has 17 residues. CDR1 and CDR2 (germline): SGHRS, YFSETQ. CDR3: CASSLAATGGPGNTIYF. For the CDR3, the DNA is TGCGCCAGCAGCTTGGCAGCCACAGGGGGGCCTGGAAACACCATATATTTT. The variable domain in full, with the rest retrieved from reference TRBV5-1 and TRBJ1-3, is KAGVTQTPRYLIKTRGQQVTLSCSPISGHRSVSWYQQTPGQGLQFLFEYFSETQRNKGNFPGRFSGRQFSNSRSEMNVSTLELGDSALYLCASSLAATGGPGNTIYFGEGSWLTVV.

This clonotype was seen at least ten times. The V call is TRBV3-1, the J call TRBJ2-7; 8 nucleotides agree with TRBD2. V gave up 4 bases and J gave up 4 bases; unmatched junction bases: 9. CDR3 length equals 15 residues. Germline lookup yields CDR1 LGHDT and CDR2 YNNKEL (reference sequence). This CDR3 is CASSPGTSRGYEQYF. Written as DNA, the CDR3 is TGTGCCAGCAGCCCCGGGACTAGTAGAGGATACGAGCAGTACTTC.

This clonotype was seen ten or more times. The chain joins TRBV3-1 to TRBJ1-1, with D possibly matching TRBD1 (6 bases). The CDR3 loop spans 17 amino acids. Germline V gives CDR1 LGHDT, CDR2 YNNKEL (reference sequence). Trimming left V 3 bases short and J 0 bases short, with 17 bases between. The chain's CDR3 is CASSQGRTGLVNTEAFF. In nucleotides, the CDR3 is TGTGCCAGCAGCCAGGGGAGAACAGGGCTGGTGAACACTGAAGCTTTCTTT. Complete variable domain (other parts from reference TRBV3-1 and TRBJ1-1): DTAVSQTPKYLVTQMGNDKSIKCEQNLGHDTMYWYKQDSKKFLKIMFSYNNKELIINETVPNRFSPKSPDKAHLNLHINSLELGDSAVYFCASSQGRTGLVNTEAFFGQGTRLTVV.

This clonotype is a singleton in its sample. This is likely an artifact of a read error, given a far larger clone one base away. CDR3 nucleotides: TGTGCCAGCAGCTTGAGGGCCGGGGGTAGCGACACCGGGGATCTGTTTTTT. Its protein product is CASSLRAGGSDTGDLFF. The J gene is TRBJ2-2, the V gene TRBV5-3, with a weak D call TRBD2 (6 bases). TRBV5-3 falls under the ORF class, with uncertain function. This CDR3 spans 17 amino acids.

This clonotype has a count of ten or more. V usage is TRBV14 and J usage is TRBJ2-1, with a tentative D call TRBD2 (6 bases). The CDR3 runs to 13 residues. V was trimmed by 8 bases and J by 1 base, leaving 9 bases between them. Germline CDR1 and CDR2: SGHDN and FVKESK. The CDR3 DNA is TGTGCCAGCGGAGGGACTTCCTACAATGAGCAGTTCTTC. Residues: CASGGTSYNEQFF.

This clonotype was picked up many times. Here the CDR3 reads CASSTGDSHNEQFF. The CDR3 nucleotides read TGTGCCAGCAGCACTGGGGACAGCCACAATGAGCAGTTCTTC. This chain joins TRBV7-8 and TRBJ2-1, with 7 bases identical to TRBD1. This CDR3 is 14 amino acids long. V was pared by 5 bases and J by 5 bases, with 6 bases of the junction left unmatched. Germline V lookup: CDR1 SGHVS, CDR2 FQNEAQ.

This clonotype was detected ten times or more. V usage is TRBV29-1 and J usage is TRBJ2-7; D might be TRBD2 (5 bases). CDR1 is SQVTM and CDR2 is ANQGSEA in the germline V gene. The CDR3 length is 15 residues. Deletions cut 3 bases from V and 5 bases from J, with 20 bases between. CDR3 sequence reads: CSVEVYGNLRDEQYF. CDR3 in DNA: TGCAGCGTTGAGGTCTACGGGAACCTTAGGGACGAGCAGTACTTC.

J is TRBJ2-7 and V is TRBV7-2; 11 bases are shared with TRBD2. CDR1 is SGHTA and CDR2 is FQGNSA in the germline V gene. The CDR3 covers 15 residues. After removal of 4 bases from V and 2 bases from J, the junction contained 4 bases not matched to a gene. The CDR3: CASSSIAGGAYEQYF. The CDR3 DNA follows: TGTGCCAGCAGCTCAATAGCGGGGGGGGCCTACGAGCAGTACTTC.

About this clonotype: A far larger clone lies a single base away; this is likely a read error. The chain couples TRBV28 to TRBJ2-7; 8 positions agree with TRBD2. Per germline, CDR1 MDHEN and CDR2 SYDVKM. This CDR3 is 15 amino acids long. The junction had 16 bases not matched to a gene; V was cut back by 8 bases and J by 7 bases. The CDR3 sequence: CASGPAGGTYNEQYF. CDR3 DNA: TGTGCCAGCGGCCCGGCGGGAGGTACCTACAATGAGCAGTACTTC.

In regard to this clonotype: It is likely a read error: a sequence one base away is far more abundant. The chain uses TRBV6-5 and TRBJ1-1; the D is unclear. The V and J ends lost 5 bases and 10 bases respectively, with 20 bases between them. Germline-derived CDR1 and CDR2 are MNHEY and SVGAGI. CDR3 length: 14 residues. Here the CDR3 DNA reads TGTGCCAGCAGTGAAGCTGGCGGGCTTCTGGGAGCTTTCTTT. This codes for CASSEAGGLLGAFF.